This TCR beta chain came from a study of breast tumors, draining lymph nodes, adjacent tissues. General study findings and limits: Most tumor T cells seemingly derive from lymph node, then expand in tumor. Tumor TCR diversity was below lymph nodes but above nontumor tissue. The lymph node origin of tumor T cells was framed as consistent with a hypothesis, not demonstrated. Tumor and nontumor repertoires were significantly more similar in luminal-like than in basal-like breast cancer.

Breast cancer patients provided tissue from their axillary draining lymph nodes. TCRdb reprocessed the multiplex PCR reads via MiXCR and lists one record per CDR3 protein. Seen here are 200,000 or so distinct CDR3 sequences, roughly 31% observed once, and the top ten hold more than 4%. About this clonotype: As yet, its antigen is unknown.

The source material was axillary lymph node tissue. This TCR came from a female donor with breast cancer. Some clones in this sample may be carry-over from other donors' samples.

CDR3 sequence: CASRLPGQGFGELFF. The CDR3 DNA sequence: TGTGCCAGCAGACTTCCGGGACAGGGTTTCGGGGAGCTGTTTTTT. The rearrangement joins TRBV6-5 to TRBJ2-2; 9 nucleotides line up with TRBD1. The germline V gene has CDR1 MNHEY and CDR2 SVGAGI. Trimming cost V 6 bases and J 7 bases; bases outside gene matches: 9. The length of the CDR3 is 15 residues.